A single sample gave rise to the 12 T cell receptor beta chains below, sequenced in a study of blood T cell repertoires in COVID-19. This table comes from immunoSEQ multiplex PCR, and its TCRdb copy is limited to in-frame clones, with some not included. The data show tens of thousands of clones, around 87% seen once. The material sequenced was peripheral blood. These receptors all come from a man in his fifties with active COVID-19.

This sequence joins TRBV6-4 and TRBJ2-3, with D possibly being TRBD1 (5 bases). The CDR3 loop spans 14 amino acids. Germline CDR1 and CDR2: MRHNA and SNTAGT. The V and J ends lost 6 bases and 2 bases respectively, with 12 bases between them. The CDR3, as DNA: TGTGCCAGCAGCCCCCAGGGTAACACAGATACGCAGTATTTT. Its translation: CASSPQGNTDTQYF.

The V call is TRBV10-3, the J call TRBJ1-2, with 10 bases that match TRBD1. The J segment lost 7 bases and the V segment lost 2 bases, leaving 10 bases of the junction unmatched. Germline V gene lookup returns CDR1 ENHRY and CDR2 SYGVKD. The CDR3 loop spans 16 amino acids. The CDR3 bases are TGTGCCATCAGTGAGCTGCCCGGGACAGGGGAATTTGGCTACACCTTC. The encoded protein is CAISELPGTGEFGYTF.

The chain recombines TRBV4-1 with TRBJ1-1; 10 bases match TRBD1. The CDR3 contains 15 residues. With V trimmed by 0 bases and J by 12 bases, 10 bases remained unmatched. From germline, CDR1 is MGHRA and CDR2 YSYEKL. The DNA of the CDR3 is TGCGCCAGCAGCCAAGATACGGGACAGGGGCGTACGCCTTTCTTT. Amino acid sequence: CASSQDTGQGRTPFF.

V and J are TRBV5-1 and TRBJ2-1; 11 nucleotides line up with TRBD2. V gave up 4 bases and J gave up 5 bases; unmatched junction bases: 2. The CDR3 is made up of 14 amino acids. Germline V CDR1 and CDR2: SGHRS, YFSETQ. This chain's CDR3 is CASSPSGGHNEQFF. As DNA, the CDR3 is TGCGCCAGCAGCCCTAGCGGGGGGCACAATGAGCAGTTCTTC.

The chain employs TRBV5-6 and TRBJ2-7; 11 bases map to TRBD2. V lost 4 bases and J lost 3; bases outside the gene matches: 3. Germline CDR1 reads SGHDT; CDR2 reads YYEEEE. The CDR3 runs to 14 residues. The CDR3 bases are TGTGCCAGCAGCCTGGGGACTAGCGGCTACGAGCAGTACTTC. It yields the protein CASSLGTSGYEQYF. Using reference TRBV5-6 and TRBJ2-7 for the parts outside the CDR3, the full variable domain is DAGVTQSPTHLIKTRGQQVTLRCSPKSGHDTVSWYQQALGQGPQFIFQYYEEEERQRGNFPDRFSGHQFPNYSSELNVNALLLGDSALYLCASSLGTSGYEQYFGPGTRLTVT.

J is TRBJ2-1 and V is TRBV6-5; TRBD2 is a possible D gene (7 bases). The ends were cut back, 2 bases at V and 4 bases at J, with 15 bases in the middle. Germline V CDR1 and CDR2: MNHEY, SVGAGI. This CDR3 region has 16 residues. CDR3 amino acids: CASSYEGGGGYNEQFF. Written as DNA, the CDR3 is TGTGCCAGCAGTTACGAGGGAGGGGGGGGGTACAATGAGCAGTTCTTC.

The CDR3 nucleotides read TGTGCCAGCAGTGGGACAGGGTACTATAATTCACCCCTCCACTTT. This translates into CASSGTGYYNSPLHF. This chain connects TRBV6-4 to TRBJ1-6, with 8 bases aligning to TRBD1. The V gene's germline CDR1 is MRHNA and CDR2 SNTAGT. Trimming took 4 bases from V and 3 from J; bases not matched to a gene: 2. The CDR3 runs to 15 residues.

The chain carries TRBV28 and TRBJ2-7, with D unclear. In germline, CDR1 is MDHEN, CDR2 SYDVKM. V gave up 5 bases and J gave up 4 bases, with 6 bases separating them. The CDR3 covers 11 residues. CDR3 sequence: CASSVEYEQYF. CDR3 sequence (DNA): TGTGCCAGCAGTGTAGAGTACGAGCAGTACTTC.

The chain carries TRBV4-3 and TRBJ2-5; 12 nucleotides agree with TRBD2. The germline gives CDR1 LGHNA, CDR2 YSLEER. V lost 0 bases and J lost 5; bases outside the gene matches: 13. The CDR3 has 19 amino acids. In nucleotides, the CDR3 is TGCGCCAGCAGCCAAGATCTGGGTGGGACTAGCGGGTGGTATGAGACCCAGTACTTC. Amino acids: CASSQDLGGTSGWYETQYF.

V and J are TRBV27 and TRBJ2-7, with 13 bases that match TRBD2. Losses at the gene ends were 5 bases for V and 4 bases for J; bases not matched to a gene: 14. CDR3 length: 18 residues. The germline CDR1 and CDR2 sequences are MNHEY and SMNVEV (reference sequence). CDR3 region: CASSPLTLAGGLKYEQYF. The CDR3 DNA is TGTGCCAGCAGTCCCCTAACACTAGCGGGGGGGTTAAAATACGAGCAGTACTTC.

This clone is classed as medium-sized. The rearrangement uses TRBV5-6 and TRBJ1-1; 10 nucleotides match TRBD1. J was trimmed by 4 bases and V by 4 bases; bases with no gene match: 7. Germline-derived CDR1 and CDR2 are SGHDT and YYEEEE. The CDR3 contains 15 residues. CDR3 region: CASSLLTGGPTEAFF. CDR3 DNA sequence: TGTGCCAGCAGCCTACTGACAGGGGGCCCCACTGAAGCTTTCTTT.

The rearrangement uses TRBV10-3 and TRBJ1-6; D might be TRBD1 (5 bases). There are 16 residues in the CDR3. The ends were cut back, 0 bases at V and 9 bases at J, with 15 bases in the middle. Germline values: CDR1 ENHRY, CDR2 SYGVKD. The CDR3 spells CAISESSGEGGSPLHF. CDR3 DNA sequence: TGTGCCATCAGTGAGTCATCGGGGGAAGGCGGTTCACCCCTCCACTTT.